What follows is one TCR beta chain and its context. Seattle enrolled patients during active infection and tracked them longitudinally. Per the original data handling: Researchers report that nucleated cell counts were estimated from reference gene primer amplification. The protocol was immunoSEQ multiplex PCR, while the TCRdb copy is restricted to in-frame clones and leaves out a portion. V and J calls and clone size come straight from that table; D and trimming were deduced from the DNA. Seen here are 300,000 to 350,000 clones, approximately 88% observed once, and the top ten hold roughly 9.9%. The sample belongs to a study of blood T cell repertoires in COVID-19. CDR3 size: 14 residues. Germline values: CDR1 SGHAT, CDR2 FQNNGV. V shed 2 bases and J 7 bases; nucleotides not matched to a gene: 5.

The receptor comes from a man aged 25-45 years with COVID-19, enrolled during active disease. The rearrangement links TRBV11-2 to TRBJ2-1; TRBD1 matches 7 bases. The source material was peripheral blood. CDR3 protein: CASSLYRGGNEQFF. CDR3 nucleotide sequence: TGTGCCAGCAGCTTATACAGGGGTGGAAATGAGCAGTTCTTC.